The T cell receptor beta chain under discussion was sequenced for a study of OX40 agonist ivuxolimab in advanced cancers. Looking at the study overall: Partial responses were recorded for three patients, including one with hepatocellular carcinoma and two with cutaneous melanoma. Study-level results: The study observed clonal expansion of CD4+ and CD8+ blood T cells by week 6 at 0.1 to 3.0 mg/kg.

Profiled with immunoSEQ multiplex PCR; TCRdb holds only in-frame clones, not every one. The profile shows about 24,000 clones, approximately 80% of them singletons. CDR3 length: 12 residues. Deletions cut 1 base from V and 1 base from J, with 4 bases between. CDR1 GTSNPN and CDR2 SVGIG come from the germline V gene (reference sequence). With respect to this clone: The antigen is not known.

The sample consisted of CD4+ or CD8+ T cells sorted from blood, taken in a trial of the OX40 agonist ivuxolimab. V gene TRBV30 combines with J gene TRBJ2-5; the D is unclear. The receptor was isolated from an adult with an advanced solid tumor such as melanoma, head and neck, liver or kidney cancer. DNA of the CDR3: TGTGCCTGGAGTGGAGCCCAAGAGACCCAGTACTTC. Its protein is CAWSGAQETQYF. The variable domain in full, with the rest retrieved from reference TRBV30 and TRBJ2-5, is SQTIHQWPATLVQPVGSPLSLECTVEGTSNPNLYWYRQAAGRGLQLLFYSVGIGQISSEVPQNLSASRPQDRQFILSSKKLLLSDSGFYLCAWSGAQETQYFGPGTRLLVL.